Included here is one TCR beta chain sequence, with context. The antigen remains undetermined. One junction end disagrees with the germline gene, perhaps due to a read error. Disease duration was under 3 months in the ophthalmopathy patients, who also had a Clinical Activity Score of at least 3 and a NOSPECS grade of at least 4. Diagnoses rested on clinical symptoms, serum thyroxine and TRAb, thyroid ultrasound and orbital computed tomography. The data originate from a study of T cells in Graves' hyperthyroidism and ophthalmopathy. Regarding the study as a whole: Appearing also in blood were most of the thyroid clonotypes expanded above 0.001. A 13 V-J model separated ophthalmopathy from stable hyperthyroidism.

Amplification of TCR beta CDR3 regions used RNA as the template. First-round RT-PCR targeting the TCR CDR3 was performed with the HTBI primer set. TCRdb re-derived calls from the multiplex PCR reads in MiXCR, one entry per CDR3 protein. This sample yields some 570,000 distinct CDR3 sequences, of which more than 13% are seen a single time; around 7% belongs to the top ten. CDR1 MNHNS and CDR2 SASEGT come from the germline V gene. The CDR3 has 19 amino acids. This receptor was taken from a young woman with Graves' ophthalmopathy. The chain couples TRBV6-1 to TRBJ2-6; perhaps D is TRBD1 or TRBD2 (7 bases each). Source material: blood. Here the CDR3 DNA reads TGTGCCAGCAGTCAAGCGGGGAGGGACAGATACTCTGGGGCCGACGTCCTGACTTTC. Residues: CASSQAGRDRYSGADVLTF.